Reported below is one T cell receptor beta chain. Its specificity is not known. Other DNA sequences in this specimen translate into the identical CDR3. The sample belongs to a study of shared clonotypes between healthy human individuals. The CDR3 consists of 15 residues. Trimming stripped 2 bases from V and 2 bases from J, with 10 bases between. CDR1 and CDR2 (germline): SGHTA, FQGNSA. General observations from the study: Enrolling few donors narrowed the genetic and exposure-history diversity that was represented.

The data were produced by immunoSEQ multiplex PCR, yet TCRdb's version contains in-frame clones alone and is incomplete. The sample records some 1 million clones, around 76% being singletons. Researchers partitioned CD4+ cells into CD45RA+ naive and CD45RA-negative memory subsets. This TCR came from a man in his late teens or twenties in good health. The chain is built from TRBV7-2 and TRBJ2-1; the D gene could be TRBD1 or TRBD2 (5 bases each). The sample taken for sequencing was memory CD4+ T cells sorted from blood. Subset noted: CD45RA-negative fraction. CDR3 sequence: CASSLSWGTYNEQFF. The DNA for the CDR3 is TGTGCCAGCAGCTTATCGTGGGGGACCTACAATGAGCAGTTCTTC. Variable domain in full (rest from reference TRBV7-2 and TRBJ2-1): GAGVSQSPSNKVTEKGKDVELRCDPISGHTALYWYRQSLGQGLEFLIYFQGNSAPDKSGLPSDRFSAERTGGSVSTLTIQRTQQEDSAVYLCASSLSWGTYNEQFFGPGTRLTVL.